This TCR beta chain is drawn from a study of Graves' ophthalmopathy and Graves' hyperthyroidism. Overall study context: There was a collection of peripheral blood at initial diagnosis, before any treatment.

General study findings and limits: Detected in blood as well were most expanded thyroid clonotypes with frequency above 0.001.

RNA served as the template for amplifying TCR beta CDR3 regions. In the first round, RT-PCR was carried out with HTBI primers, and a multiplex PCR formed the second round. One entry per CDR3 protein results from TCRdb running MiXCR on the multiplex PCR reads. Altogether about 220,000 distinct CDR3 sequences are present, 20% to 25% being singletons, with the ten largest covering about 40%. Germline CDR1 reads GTSNPN; CDR2 reads SVGIG (reference sequence). V was shortened by 3 bases and J by 1 base, with 12 bases between the two germline ends. CDR3 length: 14 residues. This clonotype was seen a few times. Its matching antigen is unknown.

The clonotype was recovered from a woman in her forties or fifties with Graves' ophthalmopathy. Sequencing was done on a sample of peripheral blood. The V call is TRBV30, the J call TRBJ2-5, with D perhaps TRBD2 (6 bases). The CDR3 nucleotides are TGTGCCTGGAGCCCTAGCGCGATCCAAGAGACCCAGTACTTC. This translates into CAWSPSAIQETQYF.